Presented here are 26 T cell receptor beta chains from one specimen sequenced in a study of human T cells and chemical hapten exposure. Time point meaning: pre-sensitization, week 0. The treatment was: therapeutic diphenylcyclopropenone sensitization with weekly scalp DPC. Each CDR3 protein is one row after TCRdb ran MiXCR on the RACE reads. This sample carries about 300,000 distinct CDR3 sequences, around 5% of them seen once, and the ten largest clones take around 8%. The sample in question was whole blood, obtained in connection with sensitization to the hapten diphenylcyclopropenone (DPC). The receptors originated from a woman aged 18-29 years with alopecia areata. Some clones in this sample may be carry-over from other donors' samples.

This clonotype was counted only a few times. The rearrangement links TRBV11-2 to TRBJ2-1; D not resolved. There are 15 residues in the CDR3. V lost 2 bases to trimming and J lost 0 bases, with 8 bases between them. Germline assignment: CDR1 SGHAT and CDR2 FQNNGV. The CDR3 here is CASSLRTDSYNEQFF. In DNA, the CDR3 is TGTGCCAGCAGCTTAAGAACAGACTCCTACAATGAGCAGTTCTTC.

This clonotype was recorded at least ten times. The rearrangement links TRBV7-9 to TRBJ1-4, with D tentatively TRBD1 (6 bases). V was cut by 5 bases and J by 5 bases, with 12 bases left in between. The germline V gene has CDR1 SEHNR and CDR2 FQNEAQ (reference sequence). This CDR3 is built from 14 residues. The CDR3 protein is CASSRGAQNEKLFF. The DNA of the CDR3 is TGTGCCAGCAGCAGGGGGGCCCAAAATGAAAAACTGTTTTTT.

This clonotype was counted many times. The genes are TRBV11-2 and TRBJ1-2; possibly TRBD1 for D (5 bases). The V and J ends lost 1 base and 0 bases respectively, with 15 bases between them. There are 17 residues in the CDR3. Germline lookup yields CDR1 SGHAT and CDR2 FQNNGV. The CDR3 sequence: CASSLVGRGTSNYGYTF. The CDR3 DNA is TGTGCCAGCAGCTTAGTGGGAAGGGGAACCTCTAACTATGGCTACACCTTC.

This chain connects TRBV5-1 to TRBJ2-7; D call uncertain. The germline CDR1 and CDR2 sequences are SGHRS and YFSETQ. V shed 3 bases and J shed 3 bases, with 10 bases lying between them. CDR3 length equals 13 residues. The CDR3 bases are TGCGCCAGCAGCTCGATTAGGGACTACGAGCAGTACTTC. Translating it yields CASSSIRDYEQYF.

This clonotype has ten or more counts. This chain uses TRBV9 with TRBJ2-1, with 10 bases identical to TRBD2. The germline V gene has CDR1 SGDLS and CDR2 YYNGEE. Trimming removed 0 bases from V and 4 bases from J; junction bases left unmatched: 1. The CDR3 contains 15 residues. Written as DNA, the CDR3 is TGTGCCAGCAGCGTAGTAGCGGGGGGTTACAATGAGCAGTTCTTC. Translated, it gives CASSVVAGGYNEQFF.

The sample holds many counts of this clonotype. The chain combines TRBV5-1 with TRBJ2-1, with 13 bases identical to TRBD2. The CDR3 loop spans 15 amino acids. Trimming took 3 bases from V and 5 from J; bases not matched to a gene: 2. Germline CDR1 is SGHRS and CDR2 is YFSETQ. DNA of the CDR3: TGCGCCAGCAGCTGGACTAGCGGGGGAGACAATGAGCAGTTCTTC. This gives the protein CASSWTSGGDNEQFF.

In its sample, this clonotype was seen many times. This chain links TRBV20-1 with TRBJ2-3; 14 bases are shared with TRBD2. The ends lost 3 bases at V and 7 bases at J; junction bases unmatched: 12. This CDR3 contains 17 residues. CDR1 and CDR2 (germline): DFQATT, SNEGSKA (reference sequence). The chain's CDR3 is CSARTSGGAGVENTQYF. CDR3 in DNA: TGCAGTGCTAGGACTAGCGGGGGGGCCGGTGTGGAGAATACGCAGTATTTT.

This clonotype showed up just a few times. V gene TRBV10-3 combines with J gene TRBJ2-3, with D perhaps TRBD2 (6 bases). With 3 bases removed from V and 2 bases from J, the gap between germline ends came to 24 bases. CDR3 length: 19 amino acids. In germline, CDR1 is ENHRY, CDR2 SYGVKD. Here the CDR3 DNA reads TGTGCCATCAGTGATCTCCTCCGTCGCGGGGAAGGGACCACAGATACGCAGTATTTT. It yields the protein CAISDLLRRGEGTTDTQYF.

This clonotype was found a few times. The chain is built from TRBV20-1 and TRBJ2-5; a possible D gene is TRBD2 (6 bases). The CDR3 runs 15 residues. CDR1 DFQATT and CDR2 SNEGSKA come from the germline V gene (reference sequence). The V and J ends lost 0 bases and 4 bases respectively, with 15 bases between them. The CDR3 is CSARDGAGGVETQYF. CDR3 sequence (DNA): TGCAGTGCTAGAGACGGAGCCGGAGGGGTAGAGACCCAGTACTTC.

The rearrangement links TRBV2 to TRBJ2-7; D may match TRBD1 or TRBD2 (5 bases each). The CDR3 extends over 13 amino acids. In germline, CDR1 is SNHLY, CDR2 FYNNEI. V lost 6 bases to trimming and J lost 3 bases, with 12 bases between them. DNA of the CDR3: TGTGCCAGCAGCCGGGACGGGTACTACGAGCAGTACTTC. Translated: CASSRDGYYEQYF.

This clonotype was counted at least ten times. In DNA, the CDR3 is TGCAGCGTTGGGGACAGGCTAACCTACGAGCAGTACTTC. It translates to CSVGDRLTYEQYF. The chain is built from TRBV29-1 and TRBJ2-7; 8 bases align to TRBD1. The trim removed 4 bases at V and 2 bases at J, leaving 4 bases unmatched. The germline CDR1 and CDR2 sequences are SQVTM and ANQGSEA. This CDR3 region has 13 residues.

This clonotype came up many times. V and J are TRBV7-9 and TRBJ1-3; 8 bases match TRBD1. Germline V gives CDR1 SEHNR, CDR2 FQNEAQ (reference sequence). The V and J ends lost 5 bases and 2 bases, in that order; junction bases with no gene match: 17. This CDR3 contains 19 residues. This chain's CDR3 is CASSGHYRGFIGTGNTIYF. CDR3 in DNA: TGTGCCAGCAGCGGCCACTACAGGGGGTTCATAGGGACTGGAAACACCATATATTTT.

The chain recombines TRBV7-6 with TRBJ2-3; D is tentatively TRBD1 or TRBD2 (5 bases each). Germline V gene sequence: CDR1 SGHVS, CDR2 FNYEAQ. CDR3 length: 15 residues. Trimming removed 5 bases at V and 8 bases at J, with 20 bases between. The CDR3 spells CASSPQSLGVSTQYF. The CDR3 region has the DNA TGTGCCAGCAGCCCCCAAAGCCTGGGGGTAAGTACGCAGTATTTT.

This clonotype was detected only a few times. The chain uses TRBV11-2 and TRBJ1-4; no definite D call. This CDR3 has 16 residues. The ends were cut back, 5 bases at V and 5 bases at J, with 18 bases in the middle. CDR1 and CDR2 from the germline V gene are SGHAT and FQNNGV. This chain's CDR3 is CASSPHPATGNEKLFF. CDR3 sequence (DNA): TGTGCCAGCAGCCCTCACCCCGCGACGGGAAATGAAAAACTGTTTTTT.

This clonotype was observed a handful of times. The V and J genes are TRBV7-2 and TRBJ2-3; unclear D gene. The germline V and J ends were trimmed by 2 bases and 6 bases, with 9 bases remaining between them. CDR1 and CDR2 from the germline V gene are SGHTA and FQGNSA. There are 13 residues in the CDR3. The CDR3 DNA reads TGTGCCAGCAGCTTAAGCCCCCCCGATACGCAGTATTTT. Residues: CASSLSPPDTQYF.

V is TRBV7-6 and J is TRBJ1-4; no firm D call. Germline V gene data show CDR1 as SGHVS and CDR2 as FNYEAQ. The CDR3 spans 18 residues. V dropped 1 base and J dropped 3 bases, with 18 bases sitting between them. DNA of the CDR3: TGTGCCAGCAGCTTAGGACCGTTGAGCGACGTGGCTAATGAAAAACTGTTTTTT. It codes for CASSLGPLSDVANEKLFF. Using reference TRBV7-6 and TRBJ1-4 for the parts outside the CDR3, the full variable domain is GAGVSQSPRYKVTKRGQDVALRCDPISGHVSLYWYRQALGQGPEFLTYFNYEAQQDKSGLPNDRFSAERPEGSISTLTIQRTEQRDSAMYRCASSLGPLSDVANEKLFFGSGTQLSVL.

CDR3 sequence: CASSQNGNTIYF. The CDR3 bases are TGTGCCAGCAGCCAAAACGGAAACACCATATATTTT. The chain has TRBV14 and TRBJ1-3; D uncertain. Trimming took off 2 bases at V and 4 bases at J, with 3 bases between the two ends. Germline V lookup: CDR1 SGHDN, CDR2 FVKESK. The CDR3 consists of 12 residues.

At least ten counts were recorded for this clonotype. This sequence joins TRBV7-3 and TRBJ1-3; D call uncertain. Trimming shortened V by 4 bases and J by 1 base, and 8 bases separated the two germline ends. This CDR3 has 14 amino acids. Per germline, CDR1 SGHTA and CDR2 FQGTGA. The CDR3 region has the DNA TGTGCCAGCAGCTCCGGGTATTCTGGAAACACCATATATTTT. Amino acids: CASSSGYSGNTIYF.

Regarding this clonotype: Possible read error: a much larger clone is one base away. This chain joins TRBV5-1 and TRBJ1-1, with 8 bases fitting TRBD1. Per germline, CDR1 SGHRS and CDR2 YFSETQ. J was trimmed by 7 bases and V by 3 bases; bases with no gene match: 11. The CDR3 is made up of 15 amino acids. DNA of the CDR3: TGCGCCAGCAGCTCCCTGACAGGGGTGAGCATTGAAGCTTTCTTT. This encodes CASSSLTGVSIEAFF.

This clonotype showed up just a few times. V gene TRBV28 combines with J gene TRBJ1-2; D is possibly TRBD1 (5 bases). V was trimmed by 5 bases and J by 4 bases, leaving 14 bases between them. The CDR3 is made up of 14 amino acids. The germline gives CDR1 MDHEN, CDR2 SYDVKM. This CDR3 reads CASSQMTASYGYTF. CDR3 DNA sequence: TGTGCCAGCAGTCAGATGACAGCCTCCTATGGCTACACCTTC.

This clonotype was observed a handful of times. The chain joins TRBV20-1 to TRBJ2-3; tentative D call: TRBD1 (6 bases). The germline V and J ends were trimmed by 0 bases and 3 bases, with 13 bases remaining between them. The V gene's germline CDR1 is DFQATT and CDR2 SNEGSKA (reference sequence). The CDR3 spans 15 residues. This chain's CDR3 is CSAREAGVVTDTQYF. The CDR3 DNA reads TGCAGTGCTAGAGAGGCAGGGGTCGTAACAGATACGCAGTATTTT.

The rearrangement joins TRBV6-6 to TRBJ2-7; a possible D gene is TRBD1 (6 bases). The CDR3 has 17 amino acids. Trimming left V 2 bases short and J 6 bases short, with 23 bases between. Germline assignment: CDR1 MNHNY and CDR2 SVGAGI (reference sequence). The CDR3 loop reads CASSYPPTTGMLGEQYF. The CDR3, as DNA: TGTGCCAGCAGTTACCCTCCTACCACAGGGATGTTAGGCGAGCAGTACTTC.

The gene calls are TRBV6-1 and TRBJ1-2, with TRBD1 matching 7 bases. CDR3 length: 15 amino acids. The V and J ends lost 1 base and 0 bases, in that order; junction bases with no gene match: 2. Germline values: CDR1 MNHNS, CDR2 SASEGT. In nucleotides, the CDR3 is TGTGCCAGCAGTGAAGGGGACAGTTCTAACTATGGCTACACCTTC. Translation: CASSEGDSSNYGYTF.

This clonotype showed up just a few times. This sequence joins TRBV12-3 or TRBV12-4 and TRBJ2-7, with no clear D. The CDR3 contains 18 residues. Deletions cut 5 bases from V and 2 bases from J, with 25 bases between. The CDR3 DNA follows: TGTGCCAGCAGTCCCAGACACGAGTTACAGTATCGCCCCTACGAGCAGTACTTC. Protein sequence: CASSPRHELQYRPYEQYF.

This clonotype was seen at least ten times. The chain employs TRBV7-2 and TRBJ2-3; 14 bases map to TRBD2. The V segment lost 6 bases and the J segment 8 bases; nucleotides outside the gene matches: 10. The CDR3 consists of 16 residues. Germline CDR1 SGHTA, CDR2 FQGNSA. CDR3: CASSFPTSGGAGTQYF. The CDR3 coding sequence is TGTGCCAGCAGTTTCCCGACTAGCGGGGGGGCCGGTACGCAGTATTTT.

There are a few counts of this clonotype. V gene TRBV5-4 combines with J gene TRBJ1-6; D is possibly TRBD1 (6 bases). Germline lookup yields CDR1 SGHNT and CDR2 YYREEE (reference sequence). The CDR3 totals 15 residues. V was trimmed by 1 base and J by 14 bases, leaving 19 bases between them. CDR3 nucleotides: TGTGCCAGCAGCTTGAACAGGGACGGTCGATTCACCCTCCACTTT. Translation gives CASSLNRDGRFTLHF.